These 23 T cell receptor beta chains came from one sample sequenced in a study of follicular helper T cells after annual influenza vaccination. The time point: 2015-2016 season, 7 days after influenza vaccination. Sequencing was performed with immunoSEQ multiplex PCR; in TCRdb, only in-frame clones are kept and a portion is missing. The sample contains roughly 9,800 clones, approximately 81% of which appear only once. Specimen: CXCR5+ CD38- circulating T follicular helper cells from blood, collected 7 days after influenza vaccination. Subset given: circulating Tfh, non-naive CD4+CXCR5+PD-1+ (ICOS+CD38+ or ICOS-CD38-). These receptors all come from an adult who received the influenza vaccine.

The chain uses TRBV5-5 and TRBJ1-2, with D perhaps TRBD1 (5 bases). V lost 4 bases, J lost 0 bases, and 16 bases lay in between. The CDR3 runs 16 residues. Germline CDR1 reads SGHKS; CDR2 reads YYEKEE (reference sequence). For the CDR3, the DNA is TGTGCCAGCAGCAGGACCTTCGACAGCCCTAACTATGGCTACACCTTC. Its translation is CASSRTFDSPNYGYTF.

This chain joins TRBV5-4 and TRBJ1-3; D is ambiguous. The CDR3 runs 14 residues. Germline CDR1 SGHNT, CDR2 YYREEE (reference sequence). The ends were cut back, 0 bases at V and 3 bases at J, with 7 bases in the middle. CDR3 sequence (DNA): TGTGCCAGCAGCTTGGGCAATGATGGAAACACCATATATTTT. Its translation is CASSLGNDGNTIYF.

The chain carries TRBV9 and TRBJ1-3; D is unclear. The V gene's germline CDR1 is SGDLS and CDR2 YYNGEE. The CDR3 has 13 amino acids. V lost 0 bases, J lost 6 bases, and 7 bases lay in between. The CDR3 loop reads CASSVGSENTIYF. The CDR3 nucleotides are TGTGCCAGCAGCGTAGGCTCCGAAAACACCATATATTTT.

The rearrangement joins TRBV6-5 to TRBJ2-3, with 9 bases lining up with TRBD2. The CDR3 totals 15 residues. J gave up 3 bases and V 2 bases, and 3 bases lay outside the gene matches. Germline-derived CDR1 and CDR2 are MNHEY and SVGAGI. The DNA for the CDR3 is TGTGCCAGCAGTTACCGAGCGGGGGGAACAGATACGCAGTATTTT. This translates into CASSYRAGGTDTQYF.

CDR3 in DNA: TGTGCCAGCAGCTTAGCGGGGGGGACCTACGAGCAGTACTTC. This sequence encodes CASSLAGGTYEQYF. The J gene is TRBJ2-7, the V gene TRBV7-9, with 7 positions matching TRBD2. Germline CDR1 SEHNR, CDR2 FQNEAQ (reference sequence). The CDR3 is made up of 14 amino acids. V lost 0 bases and J lost 2; bases outside the gene matches: 1.

The chain has TRBV11-3 and TRBJ2-7, with 7 bases aligning to TRBD1. Germline CDR1 SGHNT, CDR2 YENEEA. The V gene end was trimmed by 2 bases and the J gene end by 3 bases; junction bases not matched to a gene: 1. There are 13 residues in the CDR3. CDR3 in amino acids: CASSLRDSYEQYF. As DNA, the CDR3 is TGTGCCAGCAGCTTAAGGGACAGCTACGAGCAGTACTTC.

This clone was detected a few times. V is TRBV7-2 and J is TRBJ2-7, with TRBD2 matching over 7 bases. J gave up 5 bases and V 1 base, and 5 bases lay outside the gene matches. Germline-derived CDR1 and CDR2 are SGHTA and FQGNSA. The CDR3 consists of 14 residues. CDR3 nucleotides: TGTGCCAGCAGCTTAGATCTAGCGGCGAACGAGCAGTACTTC. Translating gives CASSLDLAANEQYF. Combining the CDR3 with reference TRBV7-2 and TRBJ2-7 gives the whole variable domain GAGVSQSPSNKVTEKGKDVELRCDPISGHTALYWYRQSLGQGLEFLIYFQGNSAPDKSGLPSDRFSAERTGGSVSTLTIQRTQQEDSAVYLCASSLDLAANEQYFGPGTRLTVT.

This chain connects TRBV13 to TRBJ2-3, with 10 bases aligning to TRBD2. V lost 6 bases, J lost 4 bases, and 10 bases stayed unmatched. The germline V gene has CDR1 PRHDT and CDR2 FYEKMQ (reference sequence). The CDR3 contains 16 residues. Here the CDR3 reads CASSFERGGYPDTQYF. The DNA of the CDR3 is TGTGCCAGCAGTTTCGAGCGGGGGGGCTACCCAGATACGCAGTATTTT.

This clone has more than one count but fewer than ten. The rearrangement links TRBV7-8 to TRBJ1-1; 8 bases are a match to TRBD1. Looked up from germline, CDR1 is SGHVS and CDR2 is FQNEAQ. The ends lost 4 bases at V and 5 bases at J; junction bases unmatched: 9. The CDR3 covers 15 residues. CDR3 DNA: TGTGCCAGCAGCTCAAACCAGGGGGCGGAGACTGAAGCTTTCTTT. As protein: CASSSNQGAETEAFF.

V gene TRBV7-2 combines with J gene TRBJ2-7, with D unresolved. Looked up from germline, CDR1 is SGHTA and CDR2 is FQGNSA. The CDR3 is made up of 13 amino acids. Trimming shortened V by 0 bases and J by 5 bases, and 8 bases separated the two germline ends. The CDR3 nucleotides are TGTGCCAGCAGCTTAGCGCGGAAGGACGAGCAGTACTTC. As protein: CASSLARKDEQYF.

This clone was picked up a small number of times. The chain combines TRBV28 with TRBJ1-2; perhaps TRBD1 as D (5 bases). Trimming took 6 bases from V and 7 from J, leaving 15 bases between them. The CDR3 is 13 amino acids. CDR1 and CDR2 from the germline V gene are MDHEN and SYDVKM. The CDR3 nucleotides are TGTGCCAGCAGGCCGGACGGGGGGATTGGCTACACCTTC. This translates into CASRPDGGIGYTF.

The V call is TRBV5-1, the J call TRBJ2-1; D possibly matches TRBD1 or TRBD2 (5 bases each). The CDR3 loop spans 14 amino acids. The V end lost 4 bases, the J end lost 3 bases, and 11 bases lay between the germline ends. Germline V gives CDR1 SGHRS, CDR2 YFSETQ. The CDR3 nucleotides read TGCGCCAGCAGCCCCGGGACGAACTACAATGAGCAGTTCTTC. Encoded protein: CASSPGTNYNEQFF.

J is TRBJ1-1 and V is TRBV10-3, with 7 nucleotides matching TRBD1. CDR3 length: 12 residues. The germline V gene encodes CDR1 ENHRY and CDR2 SYGVKD. V gave up 5 bases and J gave up 9 bases; unmatched junction bases: 6. This CDR3 reads CAISTGTAKAFF. The CDR3 bases are TGTGCCATCAGTACCGGGACAGCAAAAGCTTTCTTT.

The rearrangement joins TRBV18 to TRBJ1-2; weak D call: TRBD1 (5 bases). Trimming pared 4 bases from V and 3 bases from J, leaving 12 bases between. This CDR3 is built from 14 residues. Per germline, CDR1 KGHSH and CDR2 LQKENI. DNA for the CDR3: TGTGCCAGCTCACTGACTCGACAGCACTATGGCTACACCTTC. Residues: CASSLTRQHYGYTF.

The rearrangement joins TRBV18 to TRBJ1-5; D not certain. The CDR3 contains 14 residues. Germline V lookup: CDR1 KGHSH, CDR2 LQKENI. Trimming removed 5 bases at V and 7 bases at J, with 15 bases between. The CDR3 DNA reads as TGTGCCAGCTCAGTTGATGCGGGTTCCCAGCCCCAGCATTTT. It encodes CASSVDAGSQPQHF.

The gene calls are TRBV5-6 and TRBJ2-7; 13 positions agree with TRBD2. In germline, CDR1 is SGHDT, CDR2 YYEEEE. The CDR3 is made up of 13 amino acids. With 4 bases clipped from V and 7 bases from J, the junction kept 2 bases outside the gene matches. Here the CDR3 reads CASSVGLAGEQYF. CDR3 DNA: TGTGCCAGCAGCGTGGGACTAGCGGGGGAGCAGTACTTC.

This rearrangement joins TRBV6-6 to TRBJ2-1; unclear D gene. Trimming removed 6 bases from V and 8 bases from J, with 14 bases in between. The CDR3 totals 13 residues. Per the germline V gene, CDR1 is MNHNY and CDR2 is SVGAGI (reference sequence). The CDR3, as DNA: TGTGCCAGCAGCCCCGCGTCGTCGGATGAGCAGTTCTTC. Its protein product is CASSPASSDEQFF.

The CDR3 spells CASSPSRGVNTGELFF. The CDR3 DNA sequence: TGTGCCAGCAGCCCCTCGAGGGGGGTAAACACCGGGGAGCTGTTTTTT. The chain has TRBV6-4 and TRBJ2-2; D possibly uses TRBD1 or TRBD2 (6 bases each). V dropped 6 bases and J dropped 2 bases, with 16 bases sitting between them. Germline CDR1 reads MRHNA; CDR2 reads SNTAGT. This CDR3 region has 16 residues.

CDR3 DNA sequence: TGCGCCAGCAGCCAAGATACCGGGAAAAACACTGAAGCTTTCTTT. Encoded protein: CASSQDTGKNTEAFF. V usage is TRBV4-3 and J usage is TRBJ1-1; no definite D call. The germline V gene has CDR1 LGHNA and CDR2 YSLEER. V was shortened by 0 bases and J by 2 bases, with 10 bases between the two germline ends. CDR3 length equals 15 residues.

The J gene is TRBJ1-2, the V gene TRBV5-5, with D possibly matching TRBD1 (6 bases). The CDR3 sequence is 14 residues long. V was pared by 4 bases and J by 4 bases, with 14 bases between. Germline V gene lookup returns CDR1 SGHKS and CDR2 YYEKEE (reference sequence). Here the CDR3 DNA reads TGTGCCAGCAGCCGAACGGACAGCTTCTATGGCTACACCTTC. Translation: CASSRTDSFYGYTF.

This clone occurred once. CDR3 DNA sequence: TGCGCCAGCAGCCAACTTACTAGCGGGGGCTGGGGGGAGCAGTACTTC. Translating gives CASSQLTSGGWGEQYF. This chain links TRBV4-1 with TRBJ2-7; 11 bases map to TRBD2. Losses at the gene ends were 2 bases for V and 7 bases for J; bases not matched to a gene: 10. Germline assignment: CDR1 MGHRA and CDR2 YSYEKL. The CDR3 consists of 16 residues.

The V call is TRBV30, the J call TRBJ1-1; D is possibly TRBD1 (6 bases). V lost 1 base and J 2 bases, leaving 11 bases between the germline ends. Germline CDR1 and CDR2: GTSNPN and SVGIG (reference sequence). The CDR3 spans 14 residues. The CDR3 nucleotides are TGTGCCTGGAGTGCGACAGGACTTAACACTGAAGCTTTCTTT. As protein: CAWSATGLNTEAFF.

V usage is TRBV29-1 and J usage is TRBJ2-7; TRBD1 matches at 8 bases. Germline values: CDR1 SQVTM, CDR2 ANQGSEA. V lost 2 bases and J lost 1; bases outside the gene matches: 4. This CDR3 spans 14 amino acids. CDR3 sequence (DNA): TGCAGCGTTGAATCTACAGGGGGATCCTACGAGCAGTACTTC. The encoded protein is CSVESTGGSYEQYF.